This T cell receptor beta chain stems from a study of blood T cell repertoires in COVID-19. Study in general: COVID-19 samples collected from the United States, Italy and Spain covered acute and convalescent phases. The analysed material was cDNA or gDNA that came from T cells, B-cell-depleted T cells, or PBMCs.

In the authors' methods: Nucleated cell number was recorded as an estimate derived from reference gene primer amplification. Libraries were prepared by immunoSEQ multiplex PCR; TCRdb keeps only in-frame clonotypes and omits some of them. The DNA gave D and trimming, while V, J and clone size come from that table. The sample lists around 100,000 clones, approximately 90% occurring once. CDR1 is MGHRA, CDR2 YSYEKL, per germline. Deletions cut 0 bases from V and 7 bases from J, with 4 bases between. The CDR3 is made up of 12 amino acids. This clone was found once. This receptor was identified in a man aged 45-60 years with active COVID-19. The chain couples TRBV4-1 to TRBJ2-1, with D hard to call. Sequences were obtained from peripheral blood. The CDR3 sequence is CASSQDLNEQFF. CDR3 sequence (DNA): TGCGCCAGCAGCCAAGATTTAAATGAGCAGTTCTTC.